This note documents a single TCR beta chain sequence. No antigen is known for it. TCRdb re-called the 5' RACE reads with MiXCR, one entry per CDR3 protein. This sample has 130,000 or so distinct CDR3 sequences, with approximately 17% found just once. This sample is drawn from a study of CD8 T cells in ankylosing spondylitis. Findings and limits, study-wide: Reportedly, matched ankylosing spondylitis synovial fluid was significantly enriched for disease-linked clones. It appeared that ankylosing spondylitis blood was characterized by a TCR beta motif of roughly 8 highly homologous variants.

The CDR3 has 16 residues. CDR1 is SEHNR and CDR2 is FQNEAQ in the germline V gene (reference sequence). J was trimmed by 0 bases and V by 6 bases; bases with no gene match: 8. The TCR was taken from a male donor with ankylosing spondylitis. The rearrangement links TRBV7-9 to TRBJ2-1; 7 bases are shared with TRBD1. Material for sequencing was blood, either unsorted or a sorted T cell fraction (not recorded which). The CDR3 loop reads CASRHPGQHSYNEQFF. The CDR3 DNA follows: TGTGCCAGCAGACATCCGGGACAGCACTCCTACAATGAGCAGTTCTTC.